The text below deals with one T cell receptor beta chain. The source of the sample is a study of T cells in tumors after PD-1 blockade. The germline gives CDR1 KGHDR, CDR2 SFDVKD. The ends were cut back, 3 bases at V and 1 base at J, with 8 bases in the middle. This CDR3 contains 15 residues. This table comes from immunoSEQ multiplex PCR, and its TCRdb copy is limited to in-frame clones, with some not included. The sample comprises 45,000 to 60,000 clones, approximately 79% of which are singletons, and about a sixth rests with the top ten. This TCR came from a human donor with basal cell carcinoma. The rearrangement uses TRBV24-1 and TRBJ2-2; D gene ambiguous. This material consisted of PBMCs, taken before anti-PD-1 treatment. CDR3: CATSDTVKNTGELFF. CDR3 coding DNA: TGTGCCACCAGTGATACAGTGAAGAACACCGGGGAGCTGTTTTTT.